This T cell receptor beta chain came from a study of Ad26.COV2.S vaccination and SARS-CoV-2 variants. Study information: Donor was one of the participants in the Ad26.COV2.S arm of the COV1001 trial.

Overall study results and limits: Vaccine recipients had higher spike-specific TCR breadth than placebo recipients. Total T cell responses, in the TCR breadth and depth analyses, may have been underestimated. People who got the vaccine or the placebo had similar non-spike TCR breadth.

Treatment described: roughly 20 received Ad26.COV2.S at low or high dose, single or two shots; roughly 5 received placebo; per-sample allocation not given. Specimen acquisition occurred on day 63 following the initial vaccine or placebo injection. Regarding this clone: The antigen is undetermined.

The CDR3 length is 16 residues. Germline CDR1 SGHNT, CDR2 YYREEE (reference sequence). Trimming took 4 bases from V and 4 from J; bases not matched to a gene: 8. Here immunoSEQ multiplex PCR was the method, and the copy in TCRdb shows in-frame clones only, minus some. Of roughly 500,000 clones in the sample, 70% to 90% were seen once. This receptor was obtained from a person aged 18-65 years who received the Ad26.COV2.S COVID-19 vaccine or a placebo. The material was peripheral blood, obtained in a trial of Ad26.COV2.S vaccine versus placebo. The chain recombines TRBV5-4 with TRBJ2-1, with 10 positions matching TRBD2. In DNA form, the CDR3 reads TGTGCCAGCAGCGCCACCTCTAGCGGGGGATACAATGAGCAGTTCTTC. Protein product: CASSATSSGGYNEQFF.